One sample yielded the 15 T cell receptor beta chains listed below, sequenced in a study of Ad26.COV2.S vaccination and SARS-CoV-2 variants. Clones were read by immunoSEQ multiplex PCR, and TCRdb kept only the in-frame ones, dropping some. The table includes about 350,000 clones, about 85% detected once. Noted treatment: some 19 received Ad26.COV2.S at low or high dose, single or two shots; roughly five received placebo; per-sample allocation not given. The samples were gathered on day 63 after the first injection of vaccine or placebo. The sequencing here drew on peripheral blood, taken in a trial of Ad26.COV2.S vaccine versus placebo. The source of these receptors is a person between 18 and 65 years old who received the Ad26.COV2.S COVID-19 vaccine or a placebo.

This chain links TRBV10-2 with TRBJ1-2; D remains ambiguous. Looked up from germline, CDR1 is WSHSY and CDR2 is SAAADI. The CDR3 contains 12 residues. V was trimmed by 10 bases and J by 0 bases, leaving 9 bases between them. The CDR3 region is CAIGTSNYGYTF. DNA for the CDR3: TGCGCCATCGGCACTTCTAACTATGGCTACACCTTC.

The chain employs TRBV7-9 and TRBJ2-2, with 7 positions matching TRBD2. V gave up 1 base and J gave up 3 bases; unmatched junction bases: 8. From germline, CDR1 is SEHNR and CDR2 FQNEAQ (reference sequence). This CDR3 region has 17 residues. The CDR3, as DNA: TGTGCCAGCAGCTTAGGGAGTGGGCTAGCGGACACCGGGGAGCTGTTTTTT. Its protein product is CASSLGSGLADTGELFF.

This clone was seen once. The chain joins TRBV9 to TRBJ2-2; a weak D match, TRBD2 (6 bases). The CDR3 spans 18 residues. The ends were cut back, 2 bases at V and 6 bases at J, with 23 bases in the middle. CDR1 and CDR2 from the germline V gene are SGDLS and YYNGEE. The CDR3 region is CASSVSEGAGLGPGELFF. DNA of the CDR3: TGTGCCAGCAGCGTCAGTGAAGGAGCGGGTCTTGGCCCCGGGGAGCTGTTTTTT.

This clone is medium-sized (0.01 to 0.1%). The J gene is TRBJ1-1, the V gene TRBV7-2; no clear D gene. Germline values: CDR1 SGHTA, CDR2 FQGNSA. Between the trimmed V and J ends, which lost 4 bases and 3 bases, there was a span of 15 bases. The CDR3 runs 15 residues. The CDR3 loop is CASSSRLNADTEAFF. CDR3 in DNA: TGTGCCAGCAGCTCCAGGCTAAATGCGGACACTGAAGCTTTCTTT.

The rearrangement uses TRBV7-9 and TRBJ1-3, with D possibly TRBD1 on 6 matching bases. V lost 5 bases and J lost 0, with 8 bases in between. CDR3 length equals 14 residues. Per germline, CDR1 SEHNR and CDR2 FQNEAQ (reference sequence). As DNA, the CDR3 is TGTGCCAGCAGCATACAGGGCTCTGGAAACACCATATATTTT. The encoded protein is CASSIQGSGNTIYF.

V is TRBV2 and J is TRBJ1-2; 9 bases map to TRBD1. This CDR3 spans 14 amino acids. Germline loops: CDR1 SNHLY, CDR2 FYNNEI. Trimming at V came to 5 bases and at J to 3 bases, leaving 4 bases not matched to a gene. This CDR3 is CASSRDRVDYGYTF. The CDR3 DNA follows: TGTGCCAGCAGTAGGGACAGGGTTGACTATGGCTACACCTTC.

J is TRBJ2-7 and V is TRBV6-2 or TRBV6-3; D gene uncertain. Trimming cost V 4 bases and J 0 bases, with 10 bases left between them. The CDR3 runs to 14 residues. Germline CDR1 MNHEY, CDR2 SVGEGT. Here the CDR3 DNA reads TGTGCCAGCAGTTTGCCAGGTATCTCCTACGAGCAGTACTTC. Its translation is CASSLPGISYEQYF.

The J gene is TRBJ2-7, the V gene TRBV29-1; 7 positions match TRBD1. The CDR3 extends over 11 amino acids. Germline values: CDR1 SQVTM, CDR2 ANQGSEA. With 7 bases clipped from V and 5 bases from J, the junction kept 5 bases outside the gene matches. CDR3 region: CSGATGDEQYF. The CDR3, as DNA: TGCAGCGGGGCTACAGGGGACGAGCAGTACTTC.

The chain is built from TRBV6-2 or TRBV6-3 and TRBJ1-5; 9 bases fit TRBD1. Trimming cost V 4 bases and J 7 bases; bases outside gene matches: 8. The CDR3 contains 15 residues. Germline values: CDR1 MNHEY, CDR2 SVGEGT. CDR3 nucleotides: TGTGCCAGCAGTTCCCGGACAGGGGTCGGGCAGCCCCAGCATTTT. Amino acid sequence: CASSSRTGVGQPQHF.

The chain uses TRBV3-1 (or the pseudogene TRBV3-2) and TRBJ2-1, with D perhaps being TRBD1 or TRBD2 (5 bases each). The CDR3 consists of 16 residues. The ends were cut back, 4 bases at V and 0 bases at J, with 13 bases in the middle. Germline values: CDR1 LGHDT, CDR2 YNNKEL (reference sequence). CDR3 in amino acids: CASSLKRGSSYNEQFF. The CDR3 nucleotides read TGTGCCAGCAGCCTCAAGAGGGGAAGCTCCTACAATGAGCAGTTCTTC.

This clone was seen once. The V and J genes are TRBV5-1 and TRBJ2-1, with no clear D. Germline V CDR1 and CDR2: SGHRS, YFSETQ. Trimming pared 2 bases from V and 0 bases from J, leaving 9 bases between. The CDR3 consists of 15 residues. The CDR3 sequence: CASSFGVSSYNEQFF. DNA for the CDR3: TGCGCCAGCAGCTTTGGGGTTAGCTCCTACAATGAGCAGTTCTTC. Together with reference TRBV5-1 and TRBJ2-1, the CDR3 gives the full variable domain: KAGVTQTPRYLIKTRGQQVTLSCSPISGHRSVSWYQQTPGQGLQFLFEYFSETQRNKGNFPGRFSGRQFSNSRSEMNVSTLELGDSALYLCASSFGVSSYNEQFFGPGTRLTVL.

The chain recombines TRBV19 with TRBJ1-6; D remains unclear. Looked up from germline, CDR1 is LNHDA and CDR2 is SQIVND (reference sequence). Trimming removed 7 bases from V and 8 bases from J, with 12 bases in between. The CDR3 contains 13 residues. CDR3 nucleotides: TGTGCCAGTAAATGGCTCGGGGATTCACCCCTCCACTTT. As protein: CASKWLGDSPLHF.

The genes are TRBV12-2 and TRBJ2-1; the table names TRBD2, a call not compared with the DNA. TRBV12-2 represents a pseudogene. The CDR3 is 16 amino acids. Here the CDR3 DNA reads TGTGCAAGTCGCTTAGAGAGGGTAGCGGGTATTAATGAGCAGTTCTTC. This codes for CASRLERVAGINEQFF.

CDR3 protein: CASSPTFGEGSSYEQYF. The DNA for the CDR3 is TGTGCCAGCAGTCCAACCTTCGGGGAGGGAAGCTCCTACGAGCAGTACTTC. The rearrangement joins TRBV27 to TRBJ2-7, with 7 bases aligning to TRBD2. Trimming removed 5 bases from V and 0 bases from J; junction bases left unmatched: 13. This CDR3 region has 17 residues. From germline, CDR1 is MNHEY and CDR2 SMNVEV (reference sequence).

The rearrangement links TRBV3-1 (or the pseudogene TRBV3-2) to TRBJ2-4; 9 bases agree with TRBD1. This CDR3 region has 14 residues. CDR1 and CDR2 (germline): LGHDT, YNNKEL (reference sequence). The trim removed 3 bases at V and 8 bases at J, leaving 5 bases unmatched. This chain's CDR3 is CASSHGTGKDIQYF. In DNA, the CDR3 is TGTGCCAGCAGCCATGGGACAGGGAAGGACATTCAGTACTTC.